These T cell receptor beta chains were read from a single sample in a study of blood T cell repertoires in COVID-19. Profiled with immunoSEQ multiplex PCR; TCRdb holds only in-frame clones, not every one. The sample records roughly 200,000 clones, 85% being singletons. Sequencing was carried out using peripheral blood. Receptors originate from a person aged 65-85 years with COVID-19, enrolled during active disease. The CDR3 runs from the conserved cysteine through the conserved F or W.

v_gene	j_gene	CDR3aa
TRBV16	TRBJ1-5	CASSQVTGIYQPQHF
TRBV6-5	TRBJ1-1	CASSYSESTEAFF
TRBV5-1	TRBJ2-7	CASSLKGTAYEQYF
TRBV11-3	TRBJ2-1	CASSPHRSDEQFF
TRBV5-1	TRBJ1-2	CASRLRTGPNYGYTF
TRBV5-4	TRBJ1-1	CASSFGQNTEAFF
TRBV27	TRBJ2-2	CASHGGNTGELFF
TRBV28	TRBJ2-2	CATALAGDYTGELFF
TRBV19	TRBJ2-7	CASRAAWSSYEQYF
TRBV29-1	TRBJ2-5	CSVEGVAGHSRTQYF
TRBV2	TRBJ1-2	CASKLTEHGYTF
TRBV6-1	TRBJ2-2	CASSVIGTGGTGELFF
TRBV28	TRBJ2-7	CASSPLAGGPYEQYFGLDF
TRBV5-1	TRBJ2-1	CASSLAAGGRNEQFF
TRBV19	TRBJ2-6	CASSGRLAESSGANVLTF
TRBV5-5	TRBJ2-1	CASSLGGTSLEQFF
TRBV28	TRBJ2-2	CASRQLGQGTVGELFF
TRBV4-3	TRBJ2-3	CASSQGVGAGARDTQYF
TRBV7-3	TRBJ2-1	CASSPNRGGNEQFF
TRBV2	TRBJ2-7	CASRGAGGPHEQYF
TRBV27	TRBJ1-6	CASSFAAGWLLNSPLHF
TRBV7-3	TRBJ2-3	CASSLIVAGNPATQYF
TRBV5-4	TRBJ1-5	CASSQEDQPQHF
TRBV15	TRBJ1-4	CATSGINGKLFF
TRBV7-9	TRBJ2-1	CASSLSPTQGPEQFF